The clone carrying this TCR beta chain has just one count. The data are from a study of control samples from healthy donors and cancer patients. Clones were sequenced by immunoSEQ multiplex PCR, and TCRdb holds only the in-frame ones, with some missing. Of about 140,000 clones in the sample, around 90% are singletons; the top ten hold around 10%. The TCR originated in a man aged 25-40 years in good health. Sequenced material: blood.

CDR3 bases: TGTGCCAGTAGTCTCGGACTAGCGGGAGCCTTTTTCACAGATACGCAGTATTTT. As protein: CASSLGLAGAFFTDTQYF. J is TRBJ2-3 and V is TRBV19; 13 bases are shared with TRBD2. Germline V gene lookup returns CDR1 LNHDA and CDR2 SQIVND (reference sequence). The CDR3 contains 18 residues. The J segment lost 2 bases and the V segment lost 5 bases, leaving 10 bases of the junction unmatched.